The rows below give T cell receptor beta chains drawn from one sample of a study of shared clonotypes between healthy human individuals. The data were produced by immunoSEQ multiplex PCR, yet TCRdb's version contains in-frame clones alone and is incomplete. Among under 1 million clones listed, about 96% were seen once. The specimen sequenced was naive CD8+ T cells sorted from blood. These receptors all come from a man aged 25-45 years in good health. Both conserved end residues are part of each CDR3. Each record gives: clone size, J gene, D gene, V gene, CDR3 DNA, CDR3 protein. The D gene is left open where the match is weak. Where a row states a size, it is once, few, many or the class of an expanded clone; other rows omit it.

>-|TRBJ2-3|TRBD1|TRBV27
TGTGCCAGCAGTCTCCGGGACAGGGCAACAGATACGCAGTATTTT
CASSLRDRATDTQYF
>-|TRBJ2-1|-|TRBV19
TGTGCCAGTAGTATAGTCGATGAGCAGTTCTTC
CASSIVDEQFF
>-|TRBJ2-7|-|TRBV7-9
TGTGCCAGCAGCTTAGCGAATTCTCCCTACGAGCAGTACTTC
CASSLANSPYEQYF
>-|TRBJ2-7|-|TRBV27
TGTGCCAGCAGCCCCCGCCGGGACGCCTACGAGCAGTACTTC
CASSPRRDAYEQYF
>-|TRBJ2-1|-|TRBV7-9
TGTGCCAGCAGCTCCCGTAACTTGGATGAGCAGTTCTTC
CASSSRNLDEQFF
>-|TRBJ2-3|TRBD2|TRBV7-8
TGTGCCAGCAGCTTAGCGCAGAGGACTAGCGGCACAGATACGCAGTATTTT
CASSLAQRTSGTDTQYF
>-|TRBJ1-2|TRBD1|TRBV28
TGTGCCAGCAGCCATAGGGGGCTAGGGAGCTATGGCTACACCTTC
CASSHRGLGSYGYTF
>-|TRBJ2-7|-|TRBV7-6
TGTGCCAGCAGCCCAACTTTGTACGAGCAGTACTTC
CASSPTLYEQYF
>-|TRBJ1-4|-|TRBV5-8
TGTGCCAGCAGCAAAGAACGACGGACAGCGGGGAGTGAAAAACTGTTTTTT
CASSKERRTAGSEKLFF
>-|TRBJ2-1|TRBD2|TRBV19
TGTGCCAGTAGTTTGGGACTACCTAGGGAGCAGTTCTTC
CASSLGLPREQFF
>-|TRBJ1-1|-|TRBV7-9
TGTGCCAGCAGCCCGGTGGGCTTTGAAGCTTTCTTT
CASSPVGFEAFF
>-|TRBJ2-5|-|TRBV27
TGTGCCAGCAGTCCCGATGACAGTTTCACCCAGTACTTC
CASSPDDSFTQYF
>-|TRBJ2-3|TRBD2|TRBV18
TGTGCCAGCTCACTGTCGGGACTAGCGGAGTACACAGATACGCAGTATTTT
CASSLSGLAEYTDTQYF
>-|TRBJ2-2|-|TRBV13
TGTGCCAGCTTGGGTCAGATCAACACCGGGGAGCTGTTTTTT
CASLGQINTGELFF
>-|TRBJ1-4|TRBD1|TRBV5-5
TGTGCCAGCAGCTTGGCAGGGGGCAGTGAAAAACTGTTTTTT
CASSLAGGSEKLFF
>-|TRBJ2-2|-|TRBV4-1
TGCGCCAGCAGCCATTATGGTGGAGAGGAGCTGTTTTTT
CASSHYGGEELFF
>-|TRBJ2-1|-|TRBV6-5
TGTGCCAGCAGGGGGTCCTACAATGAGCAGTTCTTC
CASRGSYNEQFF
>-|TRBJ2-1|-|TRBV25-1
TGTGCCAGCAGGGACGGAGAATACAATGAGCAGTTCTTC
CASRDGEYNEQFF
>-|TRBJ2-4|TRBD2|TRBV2
TGTGCCAGCAAGGCGGGAGGCTTGACTGCCAAAAACATTCAGTACTTC
CASKAGGLTAKNIQYF
>-|TRBJ2-1|-|TRBV2
TGTGCCAGCGCGCGACCATTGGAGTCTGAGCAGTTCTTC
CASARPLESEQFF
>once|TRBJ2-5|-|TRBV7-8
TGTGCCAGCAGCTTAGGGGTAATGAGGCAGTTCCAAGAGACCCAGTACTTC
CASSLGVMRQFQETQYF
>-|TRBJ1-1|-|TRBV7-8
TGTGCCAGCAGCCCTCGACTAGGCAAGGACACTGAAGCTTTCTTT
CASSPRLGKDTEAFF
>-|TRBJ2-1|-|TRBV11-1
TGTGCCAGCAGCAAGGGGACTCCTAATGAGCAGTTCTTC
CASSKGTPNEQFF
>-|TRBJ2-3|TRBD2|TRBV27
TGTGCCAGCAGTTTCCGACTAGCGGCAGATACGCAGTATTTT
CASSFRLAADTQYF
>-|TRBJ1-4|-|TRBV21-1
TGTGCCAGCAACCGGGGACAGGGGGCGACCCCTCGTAATGAAAAACTGTTTTTT
CASNRGQGATPRNEKLFF
>-|TRBJ1-5|-|TRBV27
TGTGCCAGCAGTTGGGGGGGCGGGCAGCCCCAGCATTTT
CASSWGGGQPQHF
>-|TRBJ2-2|-|TRBV5-4
TGTGCCTTGGAGACGATGAACACCGGGGAGCTGTTTTTT
CALETMNTGELFF
>-|TRBJ2-7|TRBD1|TRBV9
TGTGCCAGCAGCGCCGGGACAGGCGATTTGGAGCAGTACTTC
CASSAGTGDLEQYF
>-|TRBJ2-1|TRBD2|TRBV5-4
TGTGCCACACGGACTAGCGGGGTCTGGCGGGACAATGAGCAGTTCTTC
CATRTSGVWRDNEQFF
>-|TRBJ1-1|TRBD1|TRBV28
TGTGCCAGCAGTTTCCGGACAGGGAGGAACACTGAAGCTTTCTTT
CASSFRTGRNTEAFF
>-|TRBJ2-4|-|TRBV9
TGTGCCAGCAGCGTAGGAGGTAGGAGGAACATTCAGTACTTC
CASSVGGRRNIQYF
>-|TRBJ2-7|-|TRBV9
TGTGCCAGCAGCGACCGTAACACGCAATCGCCCTACGAGCAGTACTTC
CASSDRNTQSPYEQYF